This T cell receptor (beta chain) was identified during a study of cytomegalovirus exposure and HLA in healthy donors. As for this clone: Antigen specificity is unknown.

J lost 7 bases, V lost 1 base, and 8 bases had no gene match. Germline lookup yields CDR1 SGHTA and CDR2 FQGTGA. The CDR3 is 16 residues long. The PCR employed 60 Vbeta primers together with 13 Jbeta primers. Sequencing used immunoSEQ multiplex PCR; TCRdb keeps in-frame clones, though not all of them. This sample has approximately 60,000 clones, with roughly 82% found just once. The study, taken as a whole, reports: For cytomegalovirus status, the classifier reportedly gave diagnoses with high specificity and sensitivity. TCR beta V- and J-gene trimming, according to a later analysis, was linked to a missense DCLRE1C variant. In all likelihood, a cluster of highly shared sequence variants was a sequencing artifact.

The TCR was taken from a man in his thirties or forties in good health and CMV-seronegative. V is TRBV7-3 and J is TRBJ2-1; 9 nucleotides agree with TRBD2. The material sequenced was PBMCs. Written as DNA, the CDR3 is TGTGCCAGCAGCTTAAAAGGCGGGGGGGCTGGGAATGAGCAGTTCTTC. Its translation: CASSLKGGGAGNEQFF.